A single sample gave rise to the 19 T cell receptor beta chains below, sequenced in a study of OX40 agonist ivuxolimab in advanced cancers. The method was immunoSEQ multiplex PCR; TCRdb's version includes in-frame clones alone and lacks a portion of them. Counted here are approximately 62,000 clones, roughly 90% occurring once; the ten biggest clones make up more than 4.5%. This specimen was CD4+ or CD8+ T cells sorted from blood, taken in a trial of the OX40 agonist ivuxolimab. The receptors stem from an adult with an advanced solid tumor such as melanoma, head and neck, liver or kidney cancer.

This chain connects TRBV29-1 to TRBJ2-1; 8 bases line up with TRBD2. This CDR3 has 15 amino acids. Germline CDR1 is SQVTM and CDR2 is ANQGSEA. V shed 4 bases, J shed 5 bases, and the junction held 10 bases outside the gene matches. CDR3 in DNA: TGCAGCGTTGGGTTGGGGCTAGCGGGTCACAATGAGCAGTTCTTC. This codes for CSVGLGLAGHNEQFF.

The gene calls are TRBV29-1 and TRBJ1-3; D not resolved. The CDR3 is made up of 12 amino acids. V was clipped by 4 bases and J by 4 bases, with 8 bases between them. CDR1 is SQVTM and CDR2 is ANQGSEA in the germline V gene. CDR3: CSVGSEGNTIYF. The CDR3, as DNA: TGCAGCGTTGGGTCAGAAGGAAACACCATATATTTT.

The count of this clone is one. The V gene is TRBV19, the J gene TRBJ1-1; D is ambiguous. The CDR3 is made up of 14 amino acids. V was pared by 4 bases and J by 2 bases, with 11 bases between. CDR1 LNHDA and CDR2 SQIVND come from the germline V gene (reference sequence). CDR3 protein: CASSTTVKNTEAFF. Here the CDR3 DNA reads TGTGCCAGTAGTACCACAGTCAAAAACACTGAAGCTTTCTTT.

This clone was detected only a few times. The chain uses TRBV10-1 and TRBJ1-6; unclear D gene. With 2 bases removed from V and 13 bases from J, the gap between germline ends came to 15 bases. The CDR3 runs to 14 residues. CDR1 and CDR2 from the germline V gene are WNHNN and SYGVQD (reference sequence). The CDR3 nucleotides read TGCGCCAGCAGTGAGCCGACCCCTTCAAGCCCCCTCCACTTT. It is translated as CASSEPTPSSPLHF.

J is TRBJ1-2 and V is TRBV6-1, with D hard to call. V was shortened by 2 bases and J by 6 bases, with 13 bases between the two germline ends. The length of the CDR3 is 14 residues. CDR1 is MNHNS and CDR2 is SASEGT in the germline V gene. The CDR3 here is CASSELGMRDGYTF. The CDR3 coding sequence is TGTGCCAGCAGTGAACTGGGGATGAGGGATGGCTACACCTTC.

The rearrangement joins TRBV28 to TRBJ1-1; D is possibly TRBD1 (5 bases). Germline assignment: CDR1 MDHEN and CDR2 SYDVKM. V lost 5 bases, J lost 10 bases, and 11 bases lay in between. The CDR3 is 11 residues long. CDR3 residues: CASSGGGGAFF. The CDR3 nucleotides are TGTGCCAGCAGTGGGGGGGGAGGAGCTTTCTTT. The complete variable domain, with remaining parts taken from reference TRBV28 and TRBJ1-1, reads DVKVTQSSRYLVKRTGEKVFLECVQDMDHENMFWYRQDPGLGLRLIYFSYDVKMKEKGDIPEGYSVSREKKERFSLILESASTNQTSMYLCASSGGGGAFFGQGTRLTVV.

The chain joins TRBV10-3 to TRBJ1-1, with 10 bases lining up with TRBD1. V was clipped by 7 bases and J by 6 bases; unmatched bases: 8. Per the germline V gene, CDR1 is ENHRY and CDR2 is SYGVKD. The length of the CDR3 is 14 residues. CDR3 in DNA: TGTGCCATCAACCCGGGACAGGGGTCAGCTGAAGCTTTCTTT. It codes for CAINPGQGSAEAFF.

In its sample, this clone was seen a few times. V gene TRBV19 combines with J gene TRBJ2-1; D gene uncertain. Germline assignment: CDR1 LNHDA and CDR2 SQIVND (reference sequence). The length of the CDR3 is 13 residues. V was trimmed by 6 bases and J by 9 bases, leaving 15 bases between them. CDR3 DNA sequence: TGTGCCAGTAGCCAATTCCGGGCCATTGAGCAGTTCTTC. Its protein is CASSQFRAIEQFF.

The chain couples TRBV6-6 to TRBJ1-4; D ambiguous. The CDR3 extends over 12 amino acids. Germline CDR1 reads MNHNY; CDR2 reads SVGAGI (reference sequence). CDR3 sequence (DNA): TGTGCTACCAGAAACGATAATGAAAAACTGTTTTTT. It translates to CATRNDNEKLFF.

The chain has TRBV4-1 and TRBJ1-5, with D maybe TRBD1 (5 bases). CDR3 length: 15 amino acids. The V end was cut by 3 bases, the J end by 3 bases, with 12 bases between. Germline V gene data show CDR1 as MGHRA and CDR2 as YSYEKL. The CDR3 bases are TGCGCCAGCAGCCAGGACCGGGACCTCAATCAGCCCCAGCATTTT. Protein product: CASSQDRDLNQPQHF.

J is TRBJ2-7 and V is TRBV19; tentative D call: TRBD1 (7 bases). The CDR3 is 15 amino acids. Per the germline V gene, CDR1 is LNHDA and CDR2 is SQIVND (reference sequence). The V end lost 6 bases, the J end lost 6 bases, and 21 bases lay between the germline ends. Here the CDR3 reads CASSKRGGTDVEQYF. CDR3 sequence (DNA): TGTGCCAGTAGCAAAAGGGGCGGGACAGACGTCGAGCAGTACTTC.

The chain carries TRBV10-1 and TRBJ2-5; D not resolved. The V end lost 6 bases, the J end lost 5 bases, and 7 bases lay between the germline ends. The CDR3 consists of 11 residues. Germline-derived CDR1 and CDR2 are WNHNN and SYGVQD (reference sequence). In DNA, the CDR3 is TGCGCCAGCAGGGGCTCGGAGACCCAGTACTTC. Translated, it gives CASRGSETQYF.

This clone was seen a few times. The genes are TRBV5-1 and TRBJ1-1; maybe TRBD1 (6 bases). V lost 3 bases, J lost 4 bases, and 22 bases lay in between. Germline-derived CDR1 and CDR2 are SGHRS and YFSETQ. This CDR3 is 17 amino acids long. CDR3 in amino acids: CASSSFPAQGLSTEAFF. For the CDR3, the DNA is TGCGCCAGCAGCTCATTCCCGGCGCAGGGGTTGTCCACTGAAGCTTTCTTT.

The chain has TRBV19 and TRBJ2-7; D may be TRBD2 (5 bases). CDR1 LNHDA and CDR2 SQIVND come from the germline V gene (reference sequence). CDR3 length equals 13 residues. The V end was cut by 7 bases, the J end by 6 bases, with 16 bases between. CDR3 in DNA: TGTGCCAGTACCGCAAAGGCGAGGGTCGAGCAGTACTTC. It translates to CASTAKARVEQYF.

The J gene is TRBJ2-1, the V gene TRBV20-1; D ambiguous. With 3 bases removed from V and 9 bases from J, the gap between germline ends came to 6 bases. The CDR3 runs 10 residues. Germline V lookup: CDR1 DFQATT, CDR2 SNEGSKA (reference sequence). As DNA, the CDR3 is TGCAGTGCTAGCATCTCTGAGCAGTTCTTC. As protein: CSASISEQFF.

The rearrangement uses TRBV2 and TRBJ2-3, with TRBD2 matching over 14 bases. Germline lookup yields CDR1 SNHLY and CDR2 FYNNEI. The CDR3 is 14 amino acids. The J segment lost 7 bases and the V segment lost 6 bases, leaving 3 bases of the junction unmatched. CDR3 nucleotide sequence: TGTGCCAGCAGCGGGACTAGCGGGGGAAATACGCAGTATTTT. Its protein is CASSGTSGGNTQYF.

This chain uses TRBV7-6 with TRBJ1-1, with a possible D match to TRBD1 (6 bases). CDR1 and CDR2 (germline): SGHVS, FNYEAQ. V shed 4 bases and J shed 7 bases, with 13 bases lying between them. The CDR3 runs 13 residues. The CDR3 DNA reads TGTGCCAGCAGCTCCCCGGGGGGCAATGAAGCTTTCTTT. The encoded protein is CASSSPGGNEAFF.

This clone was counted a few times. V and J are TRBV23-1 and TRBJ1-5, with TRBD1 as a possible D gene (6 bases). TRBV23-1 is annotated as an ORF whose role is uncertain. With 4 bases removed from V and 3 bases from J, the gap between germline ends came to 13 bases. The CDR3 covers 15 residues. CDR3 coding DNA: TGCGCCAGCAGTCCTGACCGACAGGTCAATCAGCCCCAGCATTTT. Encoded protein: CASSPDRQVNQPQHF.

The chain couples TRBV29-1 to TRBJ2-5, with TRBD2 identical over 9 bases. The CDR3 is 14 amino acids. V lost 4 bases and J lost 1; bases outside the gene matches: 4. Germline CDR1 is SQVTM and CDR2 is ANQGSEA. The CDR3 region is CSVVGRGGQETQYF. CDR3 bases: TGCAGCGTTGTAGGGCGGGGGGGCCAAGAGACCCAGTACTTC. Full variable domain (remainder filled in from reference TRBV29-1 and TRBJ2-5): SAVISQKPSRDICQRGTSLTIQCQVDSQVTMMFWYRQQPGQSLTLIATANQGSEATYESGFVIDKFPISRPNLTFSTLTVSNMSPEDSSIYLCSVVGRGGQETQYFGPGTRLLVL.